The T cell receptor beta chain under discussion was sequenced for a study of blood T cell repertoires in COVID-19. About the research overall: Sites in the United States, Italy and Spain provided acute and convalescent COVID-19 samples. Sources were T cells, B-cell-depleted T cells, or PBMCs; the material itself was cDNA or gDNA.

Per the original methods: By means of reference gene primer amplification, nucleated cell counts were estimated. Only in-frame clones appear in the TCRdb table, and some are missing; sequencing was by immunoSEQ multiplex PCR. For V, J and clone size, that table is used; D and trimming come from the DNA. The repertoire has around 110,000 clones, roughly 78% of them found once; the top ten carry around 15%. With 6 bases removed from V and 2 bases from J, the gap between germline ends came to 11 bases. The CDR3 extends over 13 amino acids. Per the germline V gene, CDR1 is SQVTM and CDR2 is ANQGSEA. Sequences were obtained from peripheral blood. This chain links TRBV29-1 with TRBJ1-5, with D possibly matching TRBD1 (5 bases). This TCR came from a man aged 55 to 70 with active or convalescent COVID-19. The DNA for the CDR3 is TGCAGCGTGGGGGGGGAGGGCAATCAGCCCCAGCATTTT. It yields the protein CSVGGEGNQPQHF.